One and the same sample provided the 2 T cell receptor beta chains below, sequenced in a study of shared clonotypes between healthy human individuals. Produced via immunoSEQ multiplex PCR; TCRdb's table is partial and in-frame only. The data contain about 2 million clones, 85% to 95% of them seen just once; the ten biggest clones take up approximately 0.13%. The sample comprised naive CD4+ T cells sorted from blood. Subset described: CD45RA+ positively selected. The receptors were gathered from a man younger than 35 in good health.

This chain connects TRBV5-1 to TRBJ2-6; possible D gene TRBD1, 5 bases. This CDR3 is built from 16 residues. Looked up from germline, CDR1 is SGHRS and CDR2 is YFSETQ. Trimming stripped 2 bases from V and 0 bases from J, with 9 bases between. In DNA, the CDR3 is TGCGCCAGCAGCTTTGAAGGGGCCTCTGGGGCCAACGTCCTGACTTTC. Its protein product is CASSFEGASGANVLTF.

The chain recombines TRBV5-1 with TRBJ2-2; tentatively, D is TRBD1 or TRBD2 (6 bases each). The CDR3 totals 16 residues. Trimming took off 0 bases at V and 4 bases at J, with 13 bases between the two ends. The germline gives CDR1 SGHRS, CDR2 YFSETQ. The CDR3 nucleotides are TGCGCCAGCAGCTTGGTACCGGGGGCGGGCACCGGGGAGCTGTTTTTT. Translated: CASSLVPGAGTGELFF.